This T cell receptor beta chain appears in the sequencing data of a study of T-cell memory formation after mild COVID-19. Study findings and constraints: SARS-CoV-2 specificity was not confirmed for second-wave clones peaking on day 37. Cross-reactive memory appears to have joined, as suggested by some responding clones showing up in pre-infection memory. Clones shrinking from day 15 to 85 showed even CD4/CD8 mixes; later expanders tilted CD4+.

5'RACE primed from the constant segment yielded TCR alpha and TCR beta cDNA libraries bearing sample barcodes and UMIs. TCRdb reanalysed the 5' RACE reads using MiXCR and keeps one entry per CDR3 protein. The sample lists about 470,000 distinct CDR3 sequences, around a quarter seen once, with approximately 13% in the top ten. This clonotype was found a few times. Antigen: not known. The sequencing sample was made of PBMCs or a T cell subset sorted from them (not recorded which). This sequence originates from an adult woman who had mild COVID-19 (a few samples of this study predate the infection). Cell type and time point are not known.

CDR3 loop: CASSDGGTGENTEAFF. DNA of the CDR3: TGTGCCAGCAGTGACGGGGGGACAGGGGAGAACACTGAAGCTTTCTTT. The V call is TRBV6-1, the J call TRBJ1-1, with 10 bases identical to TRBD1. Germline V gene data show CDR1 as MNHNS and CDR2 as SASEGT. This CDR3 region has 16 residues. Trimming took 3 bases from V and 1 from J; bases not matched to a gene: 5.